This passage covers 15 T cell receptor beta chains from one sample sequenced in a study of blood T cell repertoires in COVID-19. Produced via immunoSEQ multiplex PCR; TCRdb's table is partial and in-frame only. Among more than 140,000 clones listed, 86% were seen once. The sequenced material came from peripheral blood. All receptors come from an older woman with acute or convalescent COVID-19.

On this clone: The junction shows a germline mismatch at one end, possibly a read error. The chain employs TRBV5-1 and TRBJ2-1; the match to TRBD1 covers 9 bases. Germline loops: CDR1 SGHRS, CDR2 YFSETQ. The CDR3 length is 17 residues. CDR3 sequence (DNA): TGTGCCAGCAGCATAAACCCGACCGGGACAGGGAACAATGAGCAGTTCTTC. Translating gives CASSINPTGTGNNEQFF. The full variable domain, its missing parts supplied by reference TRBV5-1 and TRBJ2-1, is KAGVTQTPRYLIKTRGQQVTLSCSPISGHRSVSWYQQTPGQGLQFLFEYFSETQRNKGNFPGRFSGRQFSNSRSEMNVSTLELGDSALYLCASSINPTGTGNNEQFFGPGTRLTVL.

The rearrangement uses TRBV9 and TRBJ1-2, with TRBD1 matching over 10 bases. Germline V lookup: CDR1 SGDLS, CDR2 YYNGEE. V gave up 3 bases and J gave up 6 bases; unmatched junction bases: 2. The CDR3 runs 13 residues. The CDR3 coding sequence is TGTGCCAGCAGCGGCGGACAGGGGGATGGCTACACCTTC. Translating gives CASSGGQGDGYTF.

This clone was observed a few times. The chain uses TRBV6-2 or TRBV6-3 and TRBJ1-2; 7 nucleotides line up with TRBD1. J was trimmed by 4 bases and V by 5 bases; bases with no gene match: 7. Germline V gene data show CDR1 as MNHEY and CDR2 as SVGEGT. CDR3 length: 14 residues. DNA for the CDR3: TGTGCCAGCAGTCCACGGGACAGCTCCTATGGCTACACCTTC. It translates to CASSPRDSSYGYTF.

J is TRBJ2-1 and V is TRBV11-2; the D gene is possibly TRBD2 (5 bases). CDR3 length: 15 residues. The V end was cut by 5 bases, the J end by 1 base, with 12 bases between. CDR1 and CDR2 (germline): SGHAT, FQNNGV. The CDR3 region has the DNA TGTGCCAGCAGCCCGATGAGAGGGTCCTACAATGAGCAGTTCTTC. This encodes CASSPMRGSYNEQFF. Full variable domain (outside the CDR3, taken from reference TRBV11-2 and TRBJ2-1): EAGVAQSPRYKIIEKRQSVAFWCNPISGHATLYWYQQILGQGPKLLIQFQNNGVVDDSQLPKDRFSAERLKGVDSTLKIQPAKLEDSAVYLCASSPMRGSYNEQFFGPGTRLTVL.

This chain connects TRBV28 to TRBJ1-2, with no clear D. CDR3 length: 13 residues. Germline CDR1 and CDR2: MDHEN and SYDVKM. V gave up 5 bases and J gave up 4 bases, with 11 bases separating them. This CDR3 is CASSPIQAYGYTF. CDR3 nucleotide sequence: TGTGCCAGCAGTCCTATCCAGGCCTATGGCTACACCTTC.

This clone rates as medium-sized. The V and J genes are TRBV28 and TRBJ2-3; 10 bases line up with TRBD1. The germline CDR1 and CDR2 sequences are MDHEN and SYDVKM. This CDR3 is built from 14 residues. J gave up 2 bases and V 8 bases, and 4 bases lay outside the gene matches. For the CDR3, the DNA is TGTGCCAGCTCCGGGACAGGGGCCACAGATACGCAGTATTTT. This sequence encodes CASSGTGATDTQYF.

Worth noting for this clone: This specimen includes other DNA sequences encoding the same CDR3. The chain couples TRBV9 to TRBJ2-7; TRBD2 matches 7 bases. Germline V gives CDR1 SGDLS, CDR2 YYNGEE. V was pared by 0 bases and J by 0 bases, with 0 bases of the junction left unmatched. The CDR3 is 14 residues long. CDR3 nucleotide sequence: TGTGCCAGCAGCGTAGGCGGGAGCTCCTACGAGCAGTACTTC. Amino acid sequence: CASSVGGSSYEQYF.

Concerning this clone itself: Other nucleotide sequences in the sample specify the same CDR3. The chain links TRBV7-3 to TRBJ2-3; 11 bases match TRBD2. The V segment lost 5 bases and the J segment 5 bases; nucleotides outside the gene matches: 6. Germline CDR1 and CDR2: SGHTA and FQGTGA. The CDR3 is 15 residues long. CDR3 bases: TGTGCCAGCAGCCGTAGCGGGGGGGCAATAGATACGCAGTATTTT. The encoded protein is CASSRSGGAIDTQYF.

As DNA, the CDR3 is TGTGCCAGCAGCTTAGCATCCGGGACTAGCGGGGCTGGGGATACGCAGTATTTT. This translates into CASSLASGTSGAGDTQYF. V and J are TRBV7-6 and TRBJ2-3; 13 bases fit TRBD2. Germline loops: CDR1 SGHVS, CDR2 FNYEAQ. The CDR3 spans 18 residues. With 0 bases clipped from V and 6 bases from J, the junction kept 9 bases outside the gene matches.

The chain joins TRBV7-6 to TRBJ1-3; TRBD1 might be the D (6 bases). The CDR3 runs to 17 residues. The germline V gene has CDR1 SGHVS and CDR2 FNYEAQ. The V end lost 3 bases, the J end lost 0 bases, and 15 bases lay between the germline ends. CDR3 sequence reads: CASSFRQDLSSGNTIYF. DNA for the CDR3: TGTGCCAGCAGCTTCCGACAGGACCTGAGCTCTGGAAACACCATATATTTT.

The chain employs TRBV9 and TRBJ1-2; D ambiguous. This CDR3 region has 10 residues. Trimming pared 10 bases from V and 12 bases from J, leaving 16 bases between. Germline V gene sequence: CDR1 SGDLS, CDR2 YYNGEE. The CDR3, as DNA: TGTGCCTCAAGCGGTGAGAAGCACACCTTC. This encodes CASSGEKHTF.

This chain uses TRBV7-9 with TRBJ2-2; perhaps TRBD2 as D (5 bases). CDR3 length: 16 residues. Germline V gene lookup returns CDR1 SEHNR and CDR2 FQNEAQ (reference sequence). Deletions cut 5 bases from V and 5 bases from J, with 18 bases between. CDR3 sequence: CASSHSGEIQTGELFF. DNA for the CDR3: TGTGCCAGCAGCCACTCCGGGGAAATACAAACCGGGGAGCTGTTTTTT.

The CDR3 region has the DNA TGTGCCTGGACGGTGGGCCAGGGGGCCTACGAGCAGTACTTC. Translated, it gives CAWTVGQGAYEQYF. The chain uses TRBV30 and TRBJ2-7; 7 nucleotides agree with TRBD1. Trimming at V came to 4 bases and at J to 2 bases, leaving 8 bases not matched to a gene. Germline V gene sequence: CDR1 GTSNPN, CDR2 SVGIG (reference sequence). This CDR3 region has 14 residues.

The chain combines TRBV5-1 with TRBJ1-1; tentatively, D is TRBD1 (5 bases). The CDR3 sequence is 14 residues long. Looked up from germline, CDR1 is SGHRS and CDR2 is YFSETQ. V lost 0 bases to trimming and J lost 8 bases, with 14 bases between them. The CDR3 region is CASSLGQGGREAFF. The CDR3 DNA reads TGCGCCAGCAGCTTGGGGCAGGGAGGGCGAGAAGCTTTCTTT.

The J gene is TRBJ1-6, the V gene TRBV11-2; no firm D call. The CDR3 is made up of 13 amino acids. CDR1 SGHAT and CDR2 FQNNGV come from the germline V gene. V was pared by 2 bases and J by 11 bases, with 10 bases between. CDR3 sequence: CASSLLSGAPLHF. CDR3 coding DNA: TGTGCCAGCAGCTTACTATCCGGGGCACCCCTCCACTTT.